These 5 T cell receptor beta chains were all obtained from the same sample, sequenced in a study of T cell changes during pregnancy in multiple sclerosis. TCRdb's table, derived via immunoSEQ multiplex PCR, lists solely in-frame clones and lacks some. Among approximately 130,000 clones listed, roughly 95% were seen once. The material sequenced was peripheral blood, taken after pregnancy. These receptor sequences come from a female donor with multiple sclerosis, enrolled in a pregnancy study.

As regards this clone: Other DNA sequences of this sample code for an identical CDR3. This chain uses TRBV7-2 with TRBJ2-7; D is undetermined. Germline-derived CDR1 and CDR2 are SGHTA and FQGNSA. Trimming cost V 2 bases and J 5 bases, with 7 bases left between them. The CDR3 loop spans 12 amino acids. CDR3 in DNA: TGTGCCAGCAGCTTAATAGTCCACGAGCAGTACTTC. Its translation is CASSLIVHEQYF.

J is TRBJ1-4 and V is TRBV7-2; 10 bases agree with TRBD1. V was pared by 5 bases and J by 8 bases, with 5 bases of the junction left unmatched. This CDR3 is built from 14 residues. Per the germline V gene, CDR1 is SGHTA and CDR2 is FQGNSA. The CDR3 DNA is TGTGCCAGCAGCCCGGGACAGGGGAGGGAAAAACTGTTTTTT. Protein sequence: CASSPGQGREKLFF.

The V and J genes are TRBV5-1 and TRBJ2-1; D perhaps matches TRBD1 (6 bases). CDR1 and CDR2 from the germline V gene are SGHRS and YFSETQ. The V and J ends lost 4 bases and 0 bases respectively, with 17 bases between them. The CDR3 has 17 amino acids. The CDR3 DNA reads as TGCGCCAGCAGCCCCGACGACAGGCTCCCCTCCTACAATGAGCAGTTCTTC. This sequence encodes CASSPDDRLPSYNEQFF.

In its sample, this clone was seen once. This sequence joins TRBV19 and TRBJ1-5; 9 nucleotides agree with TRBD1. Germline assignment: CDR1 LNHDA and CDR2 SQIVND (reference sequence). This CDR3 has 14 amino acids. Trimming took 4 bases from V and 6 from J; bases not matched to a gene: 4. The CDR3 is CASSNYRGPQPQHF. The DNA for the CDR3 is TGTGCCAGTAGTAACTACAGGGGGCCTCAGCCCCAGCATTTT.

The chain carries TRBV20-1 and TRBJ1-2; the D is unclear. In germline, CDR1 is DFQATT, CDR2 SNEGSKA (reference sequence). V dropped 2 bases and J dropped 4 bases, with 5 bases sitting between them. The CDR3 has 11 residues. Here the CDR3 DNA reads TGCAGTGCTAGAACAAGCTATGGCTACACCTTC. Residues: CSARTSYGYTF.